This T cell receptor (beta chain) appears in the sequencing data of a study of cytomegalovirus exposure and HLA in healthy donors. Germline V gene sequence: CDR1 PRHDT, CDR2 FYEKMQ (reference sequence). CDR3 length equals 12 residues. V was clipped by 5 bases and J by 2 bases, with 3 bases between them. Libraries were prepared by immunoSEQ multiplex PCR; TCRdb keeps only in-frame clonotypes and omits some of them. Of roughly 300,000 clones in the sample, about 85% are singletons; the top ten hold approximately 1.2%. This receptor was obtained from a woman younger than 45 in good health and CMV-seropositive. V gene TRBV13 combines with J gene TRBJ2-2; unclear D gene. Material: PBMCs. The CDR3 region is CASSANTGELFF. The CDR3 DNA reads TGTGCCAGCAGCGCCAACACCGGGGAGCTGTTTTTT. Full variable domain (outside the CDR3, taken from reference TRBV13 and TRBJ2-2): AAGVIQSPRHLIKEKRETATLKCYPIPRHDTVYWYQQGPGQDPQFLISFYEKMQSDKGSIPDRFSAQQFSDYHSELNMSSLELGDSALYFCASSANTGELFFGEGSRLTVL.